The 7 T cell receptor beta chains below all came from one sample that was sequenced in a study of blood T cell repertoires in COVID-19. Assay: immunoSEQ multiplex PCR; the TCRdb copy retains only in-frame clones and omits some. This table has roughly 60,000 clones, 80% to 90% appearing once. The sample comprised peripheral blood. These receptors originate from a man aged 40-49 years with acute or convalescent COVID-19.

This chain uses TRBV5-1 with TRBJ1-4; D is uncertain. This CDR3 has 14 residues. Germline V gene sequence: CDR1 SGHRS, CDR2 YFSETQ. V was clipped by 2 bases and J by 0 bases, with 5 bases between them. The CDR3 reads CASSFTATNEKLFF. The CDR3 DNA is TGCGCCAGCAGCTTCACAGCAACTAATGAAAAACTGTTTTTT.

The gene calls are TRBV7-2 and TRBJ1-2; TRBD1 might be the D (6 bases). The CDR3 covers 15 residues. Germline V CDR1 and CDR2: SGHTA, FQGNSA. Between the trimmed V and J ends, which lost 3 bases and 4 bases, there was a span of 15 bases. DNA for the CDR3: TGTGCCAGCAGCTTTAAAGGGGGTTGGACCTATGGCTACACCTTC. Protein sequence: CASSFKGGWTYGYTF.

The chain is built from TRBV5-6 and TRBJ2-3; TRBD2 aligns across 10 bases. The CDR3 has 16 amino acids. The germline CDR1 and CDR2 sequences are SGHDT and YYEEEE. J gave up 2 bases and V 1 base, and 4 bases lay outside the gene matches. CDR3 sequence: CASSLRLAGDTDTQYF. CDR3 nucleotide sequence: TGTGCCAGCAGCTTGAGGCTAGCGGGGGACACAGATACGCAGTATTTT. Based on the CDR3 plus reference TRBV5-6 and TRBJ2-3, the full variable domain is DAGVTQSPTHLIKTRGQQVTLRCSPKSGHDTVSWYQQALGQGPQFIFQYYEEEERQRGNFPDRFSGHQFPNYSSELNVNALLLGDSALYLCASSLRLAGDTDTQYFGPGTRLTVL.

This clone is a singleton in its sample. The chain has TRBV19 and TRBJ1-2, with unresolved D. The V end was cut by 9 bases, the J end by 3 bases, with 17 bases between. From germline, CDR1 is LNHDA and CDR2 SQIVND (reference sequence). CDR3 length: 14 amino acids. Here the CDR3 DNA reads TGTGCCAGCCGCGGGGTAGGTTGGGACTATGGCTACACCTTC. Protein: CASRGVGWDYGYTF.

The chain recombines TRBV6-6 with TRBJ2-3; TRBD2 matches at 7 bases. Germline trimming cut 8 bases from V and 2 bases from J; bases unmatched to any gene: 4. Germline V gene lookup returns CDR1 MNHNY and CDR2 SVGAGI (reference sequence). The CDR3 contains 13 residues. The CDR3 nucleotides are TGTGCCAGCGGGAGGGGAGACACAGATACGCAGTATTTT. This gives the protein CASGRGDTDTQYF.

This chain joins TRBV28 and TRBJ1-2; a weak D match, TRBD1 (6 bases). CDR3 size: 13 residues. The germline CDR1 and CDR2 sequences are MDHEN and SYDVKM. The ends were cut back, 5 bases at V and 6 bases at J, with 13 bases in the middle. DNA for the CDR3: TGTGCCAGCAGTCAGACAGGTGCTCATGGCTACACCTTC. Amino acid sequence: CASSQTGAHGYTF.

The sample holds a few counts of this clone. V gene TRBV19 combines with J gene TRBJ1-1; D gene uncertain. CDR3 length equals 13 residues. Deletions cut 4 bases from V and 6 bases from J, with 12 bases between. CDR1 is LNHDA, CDR2 SQIVND, per germline (reference sequence). The CDR3 nucleotides read TGTGCCAGTAGTAGTTATCCCCAGGCTGAAGCTTTCTTT. It encodes CASSSYPQAEAFF.